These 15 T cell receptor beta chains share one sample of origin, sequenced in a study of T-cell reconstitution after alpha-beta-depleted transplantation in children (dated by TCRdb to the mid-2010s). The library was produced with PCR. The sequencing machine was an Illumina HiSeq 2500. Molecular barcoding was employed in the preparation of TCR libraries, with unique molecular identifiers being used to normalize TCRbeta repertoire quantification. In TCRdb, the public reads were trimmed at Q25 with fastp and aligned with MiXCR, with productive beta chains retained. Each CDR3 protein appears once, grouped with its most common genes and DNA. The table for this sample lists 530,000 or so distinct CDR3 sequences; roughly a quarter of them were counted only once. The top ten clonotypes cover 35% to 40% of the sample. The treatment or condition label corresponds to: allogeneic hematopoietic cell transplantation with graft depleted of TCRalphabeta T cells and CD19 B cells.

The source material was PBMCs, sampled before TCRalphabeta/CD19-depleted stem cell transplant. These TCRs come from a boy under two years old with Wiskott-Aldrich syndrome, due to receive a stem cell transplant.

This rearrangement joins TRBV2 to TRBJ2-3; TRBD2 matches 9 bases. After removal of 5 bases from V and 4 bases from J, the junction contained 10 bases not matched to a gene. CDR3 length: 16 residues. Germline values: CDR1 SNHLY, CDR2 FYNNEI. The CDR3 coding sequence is TGTGCCAGCAGTTCCATTCCGCGGGAGGGGTCAGATACGCAGTATTTT. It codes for CASSSIPREGSDTQYF.

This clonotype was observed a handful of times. The CDR3, as DNA: TGTGCCAGCAGTCCAACCGCACAGGGGATCGCCATAGATACGCAGTATTTT. Residues: CASSPTAQGIAIDTQYF. V gene TRBV3-1 combines with J gene TRBJ2-3; 7 bases align to TRBD1. With V trimmed by 6 bases and J by 5 bases, 17 bases remained unmatched. Looked up from germline, CDR1 is LGHDT and CDR2 is YNNKEL (reference sequence). This CDR3 region has 17 residues.

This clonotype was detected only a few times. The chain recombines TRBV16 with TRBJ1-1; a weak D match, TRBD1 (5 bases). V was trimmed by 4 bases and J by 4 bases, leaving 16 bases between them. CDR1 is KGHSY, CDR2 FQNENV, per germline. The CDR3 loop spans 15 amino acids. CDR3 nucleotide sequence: TGTGCCAGCAGCCCCCCGGGGGTGGCGGGCACTGAAGCTTTCTTT. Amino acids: CASSPPGVAGTEAFF.

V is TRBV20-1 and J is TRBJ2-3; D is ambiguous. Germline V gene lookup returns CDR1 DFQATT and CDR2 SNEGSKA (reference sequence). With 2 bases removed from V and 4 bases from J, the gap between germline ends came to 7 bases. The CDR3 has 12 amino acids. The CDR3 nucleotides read TGCAGTGCTAGATTGGTTTCAGATACGCAGTATTTT. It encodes CSARLVSDTQYF.

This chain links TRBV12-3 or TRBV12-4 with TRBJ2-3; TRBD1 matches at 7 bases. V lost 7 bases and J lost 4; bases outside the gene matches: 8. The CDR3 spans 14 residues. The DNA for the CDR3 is TGTGCCAGCACTACAGGGGCGAGCGCAGATACGCAGTATTTT. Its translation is CASTTGASADTQYF.

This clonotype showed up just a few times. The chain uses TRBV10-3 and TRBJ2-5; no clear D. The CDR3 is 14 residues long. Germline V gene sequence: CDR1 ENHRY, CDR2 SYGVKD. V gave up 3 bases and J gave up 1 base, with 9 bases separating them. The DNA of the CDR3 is TGTGCCATCAGTGATAATACGCGCCAAGAGACCCAGTACTTC. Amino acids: CAISDNTRQETQYF.

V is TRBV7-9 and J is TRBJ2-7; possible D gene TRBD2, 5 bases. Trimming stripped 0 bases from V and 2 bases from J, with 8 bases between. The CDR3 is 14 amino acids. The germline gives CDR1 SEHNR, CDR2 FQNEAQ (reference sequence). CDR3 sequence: CASSLAWEPYEQYF. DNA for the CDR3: TGTGCCAGCAGCTTAGCGTGGGAGCCCTACGAGCAGTACTTC.

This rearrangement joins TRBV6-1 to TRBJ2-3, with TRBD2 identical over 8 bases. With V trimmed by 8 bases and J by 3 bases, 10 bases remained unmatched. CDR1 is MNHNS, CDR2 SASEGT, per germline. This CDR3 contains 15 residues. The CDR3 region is CASRTSWHYTDTQYF. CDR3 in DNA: TGTGCCAGCCGGACTAGCTGGCACTATACAGATACGCAGTATTTT.

The CDR3 coding sequence is TGCGCCAGCAGCTTCGTCCCGGGGAACGTGGAAAACATTCAGTACTTC. Amino acids: CASSFVPGNVENIQYF. This chain uses TRBV5-1 with TRBJ2-4; tentatively, D is TRBD2 (5 bases). CDR1 and CDR2 (germline): SGHRS, YFSETQ. The germline V and J ends were trimmed by 2 bases and 5 bases, with 17 bases remaining between them. This CDR3 spans 16 amino acids. The full variable domain, in which reference TRBV5-1 and TRBJ2-4 provide the parts outside the CDR3, is KAGVTQTPRYLIKTRGQQVTLSCSPISGHRSVSWYQQTPGQGLQFLFEYFSETQRNKGNFPGRFSGRQFSNSRSEMNVSTLELGDSALYLCASSFVPGNVENIQYFGAGTRLSVL.

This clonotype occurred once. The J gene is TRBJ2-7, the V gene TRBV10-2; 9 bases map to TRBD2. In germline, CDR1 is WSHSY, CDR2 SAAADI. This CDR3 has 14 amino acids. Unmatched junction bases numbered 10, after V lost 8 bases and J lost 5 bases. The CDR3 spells CASGVSGRTHEQYF. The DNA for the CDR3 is TGCGCCAGCGGCGTTAGCGGGAGAACCCACGAGCAGTACTTC.

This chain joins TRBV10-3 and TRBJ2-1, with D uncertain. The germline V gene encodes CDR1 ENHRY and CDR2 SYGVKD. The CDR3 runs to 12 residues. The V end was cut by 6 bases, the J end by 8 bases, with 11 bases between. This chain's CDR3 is CAIRADGHEQFF. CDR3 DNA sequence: TGTGCCATCAGGGCTGATGGGCATGAGCAGTTCTTC.

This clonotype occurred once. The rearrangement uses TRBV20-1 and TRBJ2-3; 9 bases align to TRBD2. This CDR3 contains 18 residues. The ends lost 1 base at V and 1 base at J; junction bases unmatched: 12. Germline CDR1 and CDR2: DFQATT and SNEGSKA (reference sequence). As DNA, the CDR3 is TGCAGTGCTAGAGGTTCTGGCGGGAGGGCCTCTGGCACAGATACGCAGTATTTT. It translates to CSARGSGGRASGTDTQYF.

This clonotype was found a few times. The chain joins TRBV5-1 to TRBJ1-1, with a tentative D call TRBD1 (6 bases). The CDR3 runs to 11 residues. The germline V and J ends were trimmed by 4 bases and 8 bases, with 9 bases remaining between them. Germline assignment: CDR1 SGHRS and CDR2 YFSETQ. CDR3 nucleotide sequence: TGCGCCAGCAGCCAGGACAGAGAAGCTTTCTTT. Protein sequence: CASSQDREAFF.

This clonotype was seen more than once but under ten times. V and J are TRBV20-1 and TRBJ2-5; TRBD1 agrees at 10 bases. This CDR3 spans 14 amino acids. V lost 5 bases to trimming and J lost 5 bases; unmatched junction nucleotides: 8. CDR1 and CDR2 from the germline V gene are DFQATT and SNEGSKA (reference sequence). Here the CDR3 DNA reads TGCAGTGCTCTTCGACAGGGGGCACCGGAGACCCAGTACTTC. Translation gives CSALRQGAPETQYF.

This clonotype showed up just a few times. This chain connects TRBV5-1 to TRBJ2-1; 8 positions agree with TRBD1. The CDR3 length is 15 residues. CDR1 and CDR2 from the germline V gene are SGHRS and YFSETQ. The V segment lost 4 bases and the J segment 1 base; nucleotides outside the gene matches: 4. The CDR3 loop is CASSPTGASYNEQFF. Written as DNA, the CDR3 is TGCGCCAGCAGCCCGACAGGGGCATCCTACAATGAGCAGTTCTTC. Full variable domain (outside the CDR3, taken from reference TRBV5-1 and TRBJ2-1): KAGVTQTPRYLIKTRGQQVTLSCSPISGHRSVSWYQQTPGQGLQFLFEYFSETQRNKGNFPGRFSGRQFSNSRSEMNVSTLELGDSALYLCASSPTGASYNEQFFGPGTRLTVL.